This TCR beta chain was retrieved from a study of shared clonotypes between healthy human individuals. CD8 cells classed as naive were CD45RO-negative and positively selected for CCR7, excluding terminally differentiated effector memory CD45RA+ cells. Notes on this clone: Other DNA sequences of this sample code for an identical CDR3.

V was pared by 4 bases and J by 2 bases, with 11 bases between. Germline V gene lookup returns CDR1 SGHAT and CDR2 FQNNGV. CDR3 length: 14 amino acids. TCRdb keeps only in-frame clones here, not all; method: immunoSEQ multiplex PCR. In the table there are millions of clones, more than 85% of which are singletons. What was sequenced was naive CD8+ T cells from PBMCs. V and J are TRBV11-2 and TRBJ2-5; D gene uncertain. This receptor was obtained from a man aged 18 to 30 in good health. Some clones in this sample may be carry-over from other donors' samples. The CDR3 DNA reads TGTGCCAGCAGCTCGCTCTTAACACAAGAGACCCAGTACTTC. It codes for CASSSLLTQETQYF.